This entry describes one T cell receptor (beta chain). Its antigen remains unknown. This sample was taken from a study of early T cells in non-severe SARS-CoV-2 infection. Study-wide background: Sequencing used unsorted whole-blood bulk RNA, so chains lack pairing.

Whole-study findings and limits: VDJdb-based matching was biased toward anti-spike CD8 responses and missed private and CD4 specificities.

Attached unique molecular identifiers marked individual cDNA molecules. TCRdb ran MiXCR on the 5' RACE reads and lists one entry per CDR3 protein. The table includes 45,000 or so distinct CDR3 sequences, 20% to 25% detected once. The CDR3 contains 15 residues. Trimming removed 2 bases at V and 5 bases at J, with 17 bases between. Germline CDR1 reads SGHRS; CDR2 reads YFSETQ. The sequence was collected from an adult who was a healthcare worker with PCR-confirmed SARS-CoV-2 infection or an uninfected control (not recorded which). The starting material was whole blood, obtained at baseline. The chain combines TRBV5-1 with TRBJ2-7; D gene ambiguous. CDR3 nucleotide sequence: TGCGCCAGCAGCTTCGGACCAGGAGTCGACAACGAGCAGTACTTC. Amino acid sequence: CASSFGPGVDNEQYF.